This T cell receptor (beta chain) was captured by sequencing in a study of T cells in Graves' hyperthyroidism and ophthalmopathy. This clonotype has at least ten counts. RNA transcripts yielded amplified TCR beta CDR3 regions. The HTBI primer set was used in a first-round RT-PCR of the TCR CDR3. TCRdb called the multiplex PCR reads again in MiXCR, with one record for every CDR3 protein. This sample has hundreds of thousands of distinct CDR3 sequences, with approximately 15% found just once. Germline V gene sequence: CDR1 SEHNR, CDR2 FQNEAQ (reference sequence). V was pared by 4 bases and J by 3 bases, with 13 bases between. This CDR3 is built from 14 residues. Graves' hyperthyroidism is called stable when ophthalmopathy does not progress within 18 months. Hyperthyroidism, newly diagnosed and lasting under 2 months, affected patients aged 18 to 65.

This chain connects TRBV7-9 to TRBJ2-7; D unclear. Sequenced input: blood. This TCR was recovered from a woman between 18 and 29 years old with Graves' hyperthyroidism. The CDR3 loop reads CASSSGQASYEQYF. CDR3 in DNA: TGTGCCAGCAGCTCTGGCCAGGCGAGCTACGAGCAGTACTTC.